The 8 T cell receptor beta chains presented below share a single source sample, sequenced in a study of beta chain features in type 1 diabetes (dated by TCRdb to about 2018). Antigen specificity for these receptors is unknown. General conclusions and limits of the study: In all four CD4+ subsets, TCRB CDR3 length was moderately but significantly shorter in type 1 diabetes patients.

To prepare the library, the immunoSEQ multiplex PCR assay was applied. The High Capacity cDNA Reverse Transcription Kit was used to reverse transcribe all of the isolated RNA, meaning that expressed TCRB transcripts were what got sequenced. Sourced from immuneACCESS, this table was stored by TCRdb with only in-frame sequences that have V and J called. A share of the clones is absent; for the studies checked, an unresolved V gene accounts for under half, and the remainder has no known explanation. The sample includes approximately 140,000 clones, with around 8.8% observed a single time. Of the sample, around 0.79% is held by the ten largest clones. The specimen was central memory CD4+ T cells from blood. These receptors all stem from a man aged 30-40 years with type 1 diabetes.

The chain couples TRBV6-5 to TRBJ2-3, with TRBD1 matching over 7 bases. Unmatched junction bases numbered 6, after V lost 2 bases and J lost 1 base. The CDR3 covers 16 residues. Germline V gene data show CDR1 as MNHEY and CDR2 as SVGAGI. The DNA for the CDR3 is TGTGCCAGCAGTTACGCTAACGGACAGGGCACAGATACGCAGTATTTT. This gives the protein CASSYANGQGTDTQYF.

V usage is TRBV29-1 and J usage is TRBJ2-5; 7 positions match TRBD2. CDR3 length: 15 residues. Trimming removed 7 bases from V and 5 bases from J; junction bases left unmatched: 16. CDR1 is SQVTM and CDR2 is ANQGSEA in the germline V gene. The DNA of the CDR3 is TGCAGCGCCCCACGAGGCGGGGGAGGTCTTGAGACCCAGTACTTC. This gives the protein CSAPRGGGGLETQYF. The full variable domain, its missing parts supplied by reference TRBV29-1 and TRBJ2-5, is SAVISQKPSRDICQRGTSLTIQCQVDSQVTMMFWYRQQPGQSLTLIATANQGSEATYESGFVIDKFPISRPNLTFSTLTVSNMSPEDSSIYLCSAPRGGGGLETQYFGPGTRLLVL.

This clone showed up just a few times. The V gene is TRBV5-6, the J gene TRBJ1-1; D gene unclear. V shed 4 bases and J shed 3 bases, with 13 bases lying between them. Germline V CDR1 and CDR2: SGHDT, YYEEEE. The CDR3 loop spans 14 amino acids. The CDR3 sequence: CASSLLNGDTEAFF. In DNA form, the CDR3 reads TGTGCCAGCAGCCTACTAAACGGGGACACTGAAGCTTTCTTT.

This clone was observed a handful of times. This chain links TRBV27 with TRBJ2-1, with 11 bases identical to TRBD2. Germline trimming cut 5 bases from V and 6 bases from J; bases unmatched to any gene: 12. This CDR3 spans 17 amino acids. Germline V CDR1 and CDR2: MNHEY, SMNVEV (reference sequence). Here the CDR3 reads CASSITPVAGGRNEQFF. DNA for the CDR3: TGTGCCAGCAGTATCACCCCAGTAGCGGGGGGGCGCAATGAGCAGTTCTTC.

Only a few counts were recorded for this clone. The V call is TRBV11-2, the J call TRBJ2-5; TRBD1 matches at 9 bases. V dropped 5 bases and J dropped 4; count of bases not matched to a gene: 5. The CDR3 runs 14 residues. Germline CDR1 is SGHAT and CDR2 is FQNNGV. In DNA form, the CDR3 reads TGTGCCAGCAGCGTAGGGACAGGGCGAGAGACCCAGTACTTC. Its translation: CASSVGTGRETQYF.

The chain recombines TRBV10-2 with TRBJ1-4, with TRBD1 matching over 10 bases. Unmatched junction bases numbered 7, after V lost 6 bases and J lost 6 bases. Germline CDR1 reads WSHSY; CDR2 reads SAAADI. The CDR3 has 15 residues. The CDR3 region has the DNA TGCGCCAGCAGCGAGACAGGGGGCCTGGATGAAAAACTGTTTTTT. As protein: CASSETGGLDEKLFF.

This clone was observed a handful of times. The V and J genes are TRBV7-8 and TRBJ1-1; maybe TRBD1 (5 bases). The CDR3 consists of 13 residues. V shed 5 bases and J shed 0 bases, with 7 bases lying between them. CDR1 and CDR2 (germline): SGHVS, FQNEAQ. Written as DNA, the CDR3 is TGTGCCAGCAGCACGGACATGAACACTGAAGCTTTCTTT. Translation: CASSTDMNTEAFF.

There are a few counts of this clone. The chain recombines TRBV11-2 with TRBJ2-1, with a possible D match to TRBD1 (6 bases). The CDR3 extends over 14 amino acids. V lost 7 bases and J lost 6, with 16 bases in between. CDR1 SGHAT and CDR2 FQNNGV come from the germline V gene. CDR3 loop: CASTPGDRINEQFF. CDR3 DNA sequence: TGTGCCAGCACCCCGGGCGACAGGATCAATGAGCAGTTCTTC. Using reference TRBV11-2 and TRBJ2-1 for the parts outside the CDR3, the full variable domain is EAGVAQSPRYKIIEKRQSVAFWCNPISGHATLYWYQQILGQGPKLLIQFQNNGVVDDSQLPKDRFSAERLKGVDSTLKIQPAKLEDSAVYLCASTPGDRINEQFFGPGTRLTVL.